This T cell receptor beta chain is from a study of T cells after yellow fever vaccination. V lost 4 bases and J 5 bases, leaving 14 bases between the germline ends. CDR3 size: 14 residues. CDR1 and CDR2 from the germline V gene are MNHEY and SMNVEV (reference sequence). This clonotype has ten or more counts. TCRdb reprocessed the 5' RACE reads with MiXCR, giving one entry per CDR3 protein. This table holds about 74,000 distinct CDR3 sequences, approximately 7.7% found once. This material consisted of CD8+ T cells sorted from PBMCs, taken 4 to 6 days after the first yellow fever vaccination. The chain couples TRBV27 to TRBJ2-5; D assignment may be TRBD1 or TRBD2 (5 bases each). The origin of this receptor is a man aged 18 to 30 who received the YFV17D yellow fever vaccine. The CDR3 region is CASSYGARSETQYF. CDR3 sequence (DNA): TGTGCCAGCAGTTACGGGGCGAGGTCGGAGACCCAGTACTTC.